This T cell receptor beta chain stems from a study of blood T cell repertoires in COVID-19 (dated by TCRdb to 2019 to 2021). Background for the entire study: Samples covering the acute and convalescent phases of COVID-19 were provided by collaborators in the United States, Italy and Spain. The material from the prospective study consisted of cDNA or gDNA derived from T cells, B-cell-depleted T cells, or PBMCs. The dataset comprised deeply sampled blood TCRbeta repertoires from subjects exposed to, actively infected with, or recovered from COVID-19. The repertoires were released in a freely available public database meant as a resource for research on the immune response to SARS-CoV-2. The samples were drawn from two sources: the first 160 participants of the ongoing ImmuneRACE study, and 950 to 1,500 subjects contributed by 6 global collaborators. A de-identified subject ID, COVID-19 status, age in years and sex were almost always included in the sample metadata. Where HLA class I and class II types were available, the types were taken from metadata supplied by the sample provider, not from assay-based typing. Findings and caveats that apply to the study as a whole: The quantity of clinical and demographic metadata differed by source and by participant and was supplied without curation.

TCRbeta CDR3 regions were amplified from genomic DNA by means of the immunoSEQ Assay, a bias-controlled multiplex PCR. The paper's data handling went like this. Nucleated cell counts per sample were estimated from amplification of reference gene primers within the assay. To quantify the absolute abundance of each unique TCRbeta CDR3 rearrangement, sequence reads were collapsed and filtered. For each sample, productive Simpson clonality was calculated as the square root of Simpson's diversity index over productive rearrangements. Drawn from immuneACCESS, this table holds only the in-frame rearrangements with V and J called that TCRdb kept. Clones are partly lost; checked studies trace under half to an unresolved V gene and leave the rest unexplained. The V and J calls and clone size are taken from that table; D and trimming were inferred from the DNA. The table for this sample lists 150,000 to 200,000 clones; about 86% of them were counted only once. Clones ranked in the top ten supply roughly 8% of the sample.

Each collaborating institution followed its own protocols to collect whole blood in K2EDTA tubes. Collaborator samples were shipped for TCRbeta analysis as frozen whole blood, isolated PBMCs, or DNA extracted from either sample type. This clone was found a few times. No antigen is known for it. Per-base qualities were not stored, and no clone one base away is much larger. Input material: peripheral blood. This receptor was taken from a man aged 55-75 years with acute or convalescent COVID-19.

The DNA sequence reads TGTGCCAGCAGTTTTTACGGCACCGGGGAGCTGTTTTTT. This sequence encodes CASSFYGTGELFF. The chain joins TRBV12-3 or TRBV12-4 to TRBJ2-2, with the identity of the D gene unclear. The cysteine opens and the phenylalanine closes a CDR3 of 13 amino acids. CDR3 DNA only is kept here, 39 bases in frame from base 1. At the junction V is shortened by 3 bases and J by 4 bases, with 6 bases in between.